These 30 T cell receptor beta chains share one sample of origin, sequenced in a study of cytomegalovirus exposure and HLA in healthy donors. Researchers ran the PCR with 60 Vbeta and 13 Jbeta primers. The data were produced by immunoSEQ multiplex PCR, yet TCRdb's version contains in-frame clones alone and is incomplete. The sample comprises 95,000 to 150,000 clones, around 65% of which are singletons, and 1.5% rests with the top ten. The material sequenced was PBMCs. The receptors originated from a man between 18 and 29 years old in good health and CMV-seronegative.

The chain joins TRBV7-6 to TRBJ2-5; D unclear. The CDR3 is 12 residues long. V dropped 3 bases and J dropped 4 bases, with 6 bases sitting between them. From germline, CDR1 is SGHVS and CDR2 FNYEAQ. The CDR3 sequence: CASSFSGETQYF. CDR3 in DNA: TGTGCCAGCAGCTTCAGTGGAGAGACCCAGTACTTC.

The CDR3 here is CASSPSGHRNQPQHF. The CDR3 DNA reads TGTGCCAGCAGTCCGTCGGGACATCGCAATCAGCCCCAGCATTTT. The V and J genes are TRBV27 and TRBJ1-5, with D possibly TRBD1 on 6 matching bases. There are 15 residues in the CDR3. V dropped 5 bases and J dropped 2 bases, with 13 bases sitting between them. Germline V gene data show CDR1 as MNHEY and CDR2 as SMNVEV (reference sequence).

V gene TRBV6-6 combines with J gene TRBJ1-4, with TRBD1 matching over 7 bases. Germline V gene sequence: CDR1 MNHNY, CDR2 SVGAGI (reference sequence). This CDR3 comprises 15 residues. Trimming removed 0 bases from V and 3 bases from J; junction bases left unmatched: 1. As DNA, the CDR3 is TGTGCCAGCAGTTACTCGGGACAGTCTAATGAAAAACTGTTTTTT. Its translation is CASSYSGQSNEKLFF.

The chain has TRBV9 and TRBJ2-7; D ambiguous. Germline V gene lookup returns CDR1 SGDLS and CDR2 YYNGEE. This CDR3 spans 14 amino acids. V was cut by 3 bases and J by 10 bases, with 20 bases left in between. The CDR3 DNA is TGTGCCAGCAGCGGGCGGCCTCCGTCCAATAGCCAGTACTTC. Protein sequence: CASSGRPPSNSQYF.

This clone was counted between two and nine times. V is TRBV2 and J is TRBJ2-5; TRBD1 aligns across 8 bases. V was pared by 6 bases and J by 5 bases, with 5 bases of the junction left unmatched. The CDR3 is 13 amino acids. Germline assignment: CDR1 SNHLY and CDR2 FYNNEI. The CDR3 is CASSYTGGETQYF. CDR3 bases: TGTGCCAGCAGCTACACAGGGGGGGAGACCCAGTACTTC.

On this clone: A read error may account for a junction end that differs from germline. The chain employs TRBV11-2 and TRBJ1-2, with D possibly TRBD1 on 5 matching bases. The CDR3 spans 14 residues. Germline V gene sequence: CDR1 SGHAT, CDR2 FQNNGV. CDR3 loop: CASSLTDDLYGYPF. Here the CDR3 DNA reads TGTGCCAGCAGCTTGACAGACGACCTCTATGGCTACCCCTTC.

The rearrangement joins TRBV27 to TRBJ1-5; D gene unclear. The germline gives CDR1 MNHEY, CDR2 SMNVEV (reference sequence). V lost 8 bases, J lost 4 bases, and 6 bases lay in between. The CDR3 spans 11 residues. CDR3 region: CASGRNQPQHF. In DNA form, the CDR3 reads TGTGCCAGCGGCCGTAATCAGCCCCAGCATTTT.

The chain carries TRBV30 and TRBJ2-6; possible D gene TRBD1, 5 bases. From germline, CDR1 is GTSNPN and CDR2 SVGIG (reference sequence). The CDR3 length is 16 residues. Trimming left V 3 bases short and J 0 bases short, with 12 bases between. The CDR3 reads CAWRGQGYSGANVLTF. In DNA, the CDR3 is TGTGCCTGGAGGGGGCAGGGATACTCTGGGGCCAACGTCCTGACTTTC.

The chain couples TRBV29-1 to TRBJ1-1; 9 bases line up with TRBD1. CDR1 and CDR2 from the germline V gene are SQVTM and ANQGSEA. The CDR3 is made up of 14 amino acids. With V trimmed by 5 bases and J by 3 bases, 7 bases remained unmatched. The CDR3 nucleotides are TGCAGCGTTCCGGGACAGGGTTTGTACACTGAAGCTTTCTTT. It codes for CSVPGQGLYTEAFF.

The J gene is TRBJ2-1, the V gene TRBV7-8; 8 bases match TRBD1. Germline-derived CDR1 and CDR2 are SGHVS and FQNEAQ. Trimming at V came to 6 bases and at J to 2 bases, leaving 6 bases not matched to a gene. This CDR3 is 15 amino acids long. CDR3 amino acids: CASRQPGQAYNEQFF. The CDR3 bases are TGTGCCAGCAGGCAACCGGGACAGGCCTACAATGAGCAGTTCTTC.

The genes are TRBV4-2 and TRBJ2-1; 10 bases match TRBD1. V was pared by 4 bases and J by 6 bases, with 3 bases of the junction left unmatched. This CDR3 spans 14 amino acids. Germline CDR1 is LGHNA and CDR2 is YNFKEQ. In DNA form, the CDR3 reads TGTGCCAGCAGCCGGGACAGGGGTATCAATGAGCAGTTCTTC. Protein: CASSRDRGINEQFF.

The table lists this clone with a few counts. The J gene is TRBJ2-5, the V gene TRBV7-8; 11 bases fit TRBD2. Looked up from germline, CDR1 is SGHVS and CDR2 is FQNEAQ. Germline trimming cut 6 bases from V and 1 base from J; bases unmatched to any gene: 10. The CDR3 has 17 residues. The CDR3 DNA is TGTGCCAGCAGGTCCCCAACTAGCGGGAGTAGCCAAGAGACCCAGTACTTC. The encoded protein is CASRSPTSGSSQETQYF.

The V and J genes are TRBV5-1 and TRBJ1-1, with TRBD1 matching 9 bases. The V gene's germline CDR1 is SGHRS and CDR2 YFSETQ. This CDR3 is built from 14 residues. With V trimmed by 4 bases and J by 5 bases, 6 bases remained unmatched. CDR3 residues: CASSDGTGITEAFF. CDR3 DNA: TGCGCCAGCAGCGACGGGACAGGGATAACTGAAGCTTTCTTT.

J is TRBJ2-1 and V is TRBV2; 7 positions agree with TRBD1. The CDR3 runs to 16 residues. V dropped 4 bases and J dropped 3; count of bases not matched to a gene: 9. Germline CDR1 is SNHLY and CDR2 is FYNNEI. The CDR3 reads CASSVRVRQGYNEQFF. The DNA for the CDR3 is TGTGCCAGCAGTGTAAGAGTCCGACAGGGCTACAATGAGCAGTTCTTC.

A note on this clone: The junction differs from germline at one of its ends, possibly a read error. DNA of the CDR3: TGTGCCAGCAGTGTATCCGGGACAGGGTACGAGCAGTACTTC. This sequence encodes CASSVSGTGYEQYF. The V gene is TRBV27, the J gene TRBJ2-5; 9 bases are shared with TRBD1. The J call may be in error: the DNA end matches TRBJ2-7 better. Germline V gene data show CDR1 as MNHEY and CDR2 as SMNVEV (reference sequence). There are 14 residues in the CDR3.

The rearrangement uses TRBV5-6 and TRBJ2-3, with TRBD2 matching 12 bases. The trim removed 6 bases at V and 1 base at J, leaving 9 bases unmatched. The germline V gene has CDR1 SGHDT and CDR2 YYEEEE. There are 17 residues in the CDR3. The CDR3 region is CASTPTSGGKGTDTQYF. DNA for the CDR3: TGTGCCAGCACCCCGACTAGCGGGGGAAAGGGCACAGATACGCAGTATTTT.

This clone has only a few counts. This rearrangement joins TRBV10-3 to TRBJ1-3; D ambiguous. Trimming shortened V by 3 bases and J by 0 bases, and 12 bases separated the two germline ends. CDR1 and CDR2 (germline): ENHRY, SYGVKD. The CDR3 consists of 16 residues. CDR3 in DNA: TGTGCCATCAGTGAAACGCGGTCTCCCTCTGGAAACACCATATATTTT. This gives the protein CAISETRSPSGNTIYF.

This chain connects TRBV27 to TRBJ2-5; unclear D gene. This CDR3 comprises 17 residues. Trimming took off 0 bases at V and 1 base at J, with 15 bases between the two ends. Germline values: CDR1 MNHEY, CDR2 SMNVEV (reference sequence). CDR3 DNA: TGTGCCAGCAGTTTATCAGCTTGGCTACCAGGCCAAGAGACCCAGTACTTC. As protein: CASSLSAWLPGQETQYF.

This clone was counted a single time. The CDR3 DNA is TGTGCCCGGACGGGACAGGTGGGCTACGAGCAGTACTTC. Translating gives CARTGQVGYEQYF. The gene calls are TRBV30 and TRBJ2-7; 8 bases match TRBD1. V lost 8 bases to trimming and J lost 3 bases; unmatched junction nucleotides: 9. CDR1 is GTSNPN, CDR2 SVGIG, per germline (reference sequence). This CDR3 has 13 residues.

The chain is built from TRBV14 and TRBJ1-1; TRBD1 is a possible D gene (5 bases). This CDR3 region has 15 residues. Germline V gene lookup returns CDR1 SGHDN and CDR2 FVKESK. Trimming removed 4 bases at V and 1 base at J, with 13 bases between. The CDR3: CASSLGPTGNTEAFF. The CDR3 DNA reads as TGTGCCAGCAGCCTGGGCCCTACAGGGAACACTGAAGCTTTCTTT.

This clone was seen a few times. CDR3 sequence: CATSLDRGRQPQHF. The CDR3, as DNA: TGTGCCACCAGCCTCGACAGGGGACGTCAGCCCCAGCATTTT. The chain recombines TRBV15 with TRBJ1-5; 8 bases align to TRBD1. Trimming cost V 5 bases and J 6 bases; bases outside gene matches: 6. The germline CDR1 and CDR2 sequences are LNHNV and YYDKDF (reference sequence). The CDR3 contains 14 residues.

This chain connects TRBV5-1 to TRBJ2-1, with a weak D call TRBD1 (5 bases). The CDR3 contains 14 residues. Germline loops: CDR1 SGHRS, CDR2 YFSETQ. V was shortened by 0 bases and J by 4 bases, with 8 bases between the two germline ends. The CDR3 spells CASSLGQYYNEQFF. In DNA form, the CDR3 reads TGCGCCAGCAGCTTGGGACAGTATTACAATGAGCAGTTCTTC.

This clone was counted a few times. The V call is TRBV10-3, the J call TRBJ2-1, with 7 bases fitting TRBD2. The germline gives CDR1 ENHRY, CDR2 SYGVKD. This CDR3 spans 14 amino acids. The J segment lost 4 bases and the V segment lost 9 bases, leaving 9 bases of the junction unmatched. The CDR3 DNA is TGTGCCATGGGGGGGGTTCGCGGGTACAATGAGCAGTTCTTC. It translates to CAMGGVRGYNEQFF.

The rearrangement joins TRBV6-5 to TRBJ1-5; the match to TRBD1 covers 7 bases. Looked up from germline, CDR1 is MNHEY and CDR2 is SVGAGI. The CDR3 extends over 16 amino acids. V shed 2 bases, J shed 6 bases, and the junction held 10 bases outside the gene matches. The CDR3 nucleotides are TGTGCCAGCAGTTACGCCGCAGGGGGAACTGGTCAGCCCCAGCATTTT. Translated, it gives CASSYAAGGTGQPQHF.

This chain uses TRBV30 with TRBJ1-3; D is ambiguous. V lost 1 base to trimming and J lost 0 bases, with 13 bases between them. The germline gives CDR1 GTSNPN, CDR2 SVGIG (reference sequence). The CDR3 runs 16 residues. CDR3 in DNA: TGTGCCTGGAGTGCCCTCCTGGGGAGCTCTGGAAACACCATATATTTT. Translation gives CAWSALLGSSGNTIYF. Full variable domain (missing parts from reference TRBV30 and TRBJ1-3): SQTIHQWPATLVQPVGSPLSLECTVEGTSNPNLYWYRQAAGRGLQLLFYSVGIGQISSEVPQNLSASRPQDRQFILSSKKLLLSDSGFYLCAWSALLGSSGNTIYFGEGSWLTVV.

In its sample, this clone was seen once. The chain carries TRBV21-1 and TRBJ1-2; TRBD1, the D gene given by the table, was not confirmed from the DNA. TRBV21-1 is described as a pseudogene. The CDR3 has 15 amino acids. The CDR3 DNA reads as TGTGCCAGCAGCAAAGGCCCCAGGGGAATCCATGGCTACACCTTC. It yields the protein CASSKGPRGIHGYTF.

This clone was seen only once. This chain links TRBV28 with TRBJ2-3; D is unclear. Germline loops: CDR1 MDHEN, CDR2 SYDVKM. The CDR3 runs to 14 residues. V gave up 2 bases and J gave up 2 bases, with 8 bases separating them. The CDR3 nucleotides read TGTGCCAGCAGTTTACAGGCAACCACAGATACGCAGTATTTT. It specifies CASSLQATTDTQYF.

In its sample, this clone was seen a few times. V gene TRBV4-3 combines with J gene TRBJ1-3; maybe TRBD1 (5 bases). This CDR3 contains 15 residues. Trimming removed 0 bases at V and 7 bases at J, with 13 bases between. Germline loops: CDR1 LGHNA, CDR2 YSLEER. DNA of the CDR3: TGCGCCAGCAGCCAAGATACCAGGGAAACGAACACCATATATTTT. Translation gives CASSQDTRETNTIYF.

The CDR3 nucleotides read TGTGCCAGCAGTTTAGGCCAGGGGAACTATGGCTACACCTTC. Amino acids: CASSLGQGNYGYTF. V gene TRBV27 combines with J gene TRBJ1-2; D might be TRBD1 (6 bases). Germline values: CDR1 MNHEY, CDR2 SMNVEV (reference sequence). This CDR3 is built from 14 residues. V gave up 2 bases and J gave up 2 bases, with 9 bases separating them.

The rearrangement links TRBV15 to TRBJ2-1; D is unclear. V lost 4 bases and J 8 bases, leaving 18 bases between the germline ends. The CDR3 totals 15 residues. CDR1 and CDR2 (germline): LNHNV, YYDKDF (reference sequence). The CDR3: CATSIRITQEDEQFF. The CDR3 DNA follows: TGTGCCACCAGCATAAGGATTACCCAGGAAGATGAGCAGTTCTTC.